Included here is one T cell receptor (beta chain) sequence, with context. Germline CDR1 is LGHNT and CDR2 is FRNRAP. V was trimmed by 6 bases and J by 5 bases, leaving 17 bases between them. CDR3 length: 15 amino acids. The data were obtained in a study of blood T cell repertoires in COVID-19. Looking at the study overall: The analysed material was cDNA or gDNA that came from T cells, B-cell-depleted T cells, or PBMCs.

Original data processing: From reference gene primer amplification, estimates of nucleated cell counts were derived. The data were produced by immunoSEQ multiplex PCR, yet TCRdb's version contains in-frame clones alone and is incomplete. D and trimming come from the DNA, and the V and J calls and clone size come from that table. The data contain 270,000 or so clones, roughly 90% of them singletons. This clonotype was obtained from a woman younger than 45 with COVID-19, enrolled during active disease. The sequenced material came from peripheral blood. V gene TRBV12-5 combines with J gene TRBJ2-1, with a weak D call TRBD1 (7 bases). CDR3 DNA: TGTGCTAGTGGCCTAGGGGGGACAGCGAACAATGAGCAGTTCTTC. Residues: CASGLGGTANNEQFF. Based on the CDR3 plus reference TRBV12-5 and TRBJ2-1, the full variable domain is DARVTQTPRHKVTEMGQEVTMRCQPILGHNTVFWYRQTMMQGLELLAYFRNRAPLDDSGMPKDRFSAEMPDATLATLKIQPSEPRDSAVYFCASGLGGTANNEQFFGPGTRLTVL.